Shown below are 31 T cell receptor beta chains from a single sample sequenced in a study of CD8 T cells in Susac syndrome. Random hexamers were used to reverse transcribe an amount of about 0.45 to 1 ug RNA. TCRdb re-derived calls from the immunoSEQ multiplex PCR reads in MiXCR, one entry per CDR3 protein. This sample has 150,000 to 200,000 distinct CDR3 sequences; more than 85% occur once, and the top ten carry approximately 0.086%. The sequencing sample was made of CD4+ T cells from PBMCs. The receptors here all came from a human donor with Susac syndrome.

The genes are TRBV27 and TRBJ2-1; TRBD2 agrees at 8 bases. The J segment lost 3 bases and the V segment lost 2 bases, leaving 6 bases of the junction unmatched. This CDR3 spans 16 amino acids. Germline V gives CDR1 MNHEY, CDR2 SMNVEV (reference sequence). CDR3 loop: CASSLGSGTYYNEQFF. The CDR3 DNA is TGTGCCAGCAGTTTAGGTAGCGGGACTTACTACAATGAGCAGTTCTTC.

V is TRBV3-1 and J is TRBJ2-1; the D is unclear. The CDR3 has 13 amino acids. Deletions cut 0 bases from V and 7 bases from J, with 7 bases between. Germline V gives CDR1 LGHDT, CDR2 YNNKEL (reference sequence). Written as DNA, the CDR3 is TGTGCCAGCAGCCAAGAGCCCGGGAATGAGCAGTTCTTC. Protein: CASSQEPGNEQFF.

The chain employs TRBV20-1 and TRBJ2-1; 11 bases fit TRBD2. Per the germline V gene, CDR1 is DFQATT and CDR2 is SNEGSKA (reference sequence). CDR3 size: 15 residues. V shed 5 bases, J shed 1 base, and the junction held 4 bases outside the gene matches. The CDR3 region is CSAPRLAGSYNEQFF. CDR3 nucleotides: TGCAGTGCTCCAAGACTAGCGGGATCCTACAATGAGCAGTTCTTC.

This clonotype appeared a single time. CDR3 loop: CASSEASIYEQYF. CDR3 in DNA: TGCGCCAGCAGTGAGGCGAGTATCTACGAGCAGTACTTC. The genes are TRBV10-2 and TRBJ2-7; D remains unclear. CDR1 is WSHSY, CDR2 SAAADI, per germline. CDR3 length equals 13 residues. The V gene lost 2 bases and the J gene lost 3 bases, with 8 bases spanning the gap.

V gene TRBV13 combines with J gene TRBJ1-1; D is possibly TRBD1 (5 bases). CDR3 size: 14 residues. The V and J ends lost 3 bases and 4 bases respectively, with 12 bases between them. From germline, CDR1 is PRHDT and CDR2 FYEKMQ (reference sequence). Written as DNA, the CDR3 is TGTGCCAGCAGCTTGTCAGGGTTGATCACTGAAGCTTTCTTT. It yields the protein CASSLSGLITEAFF. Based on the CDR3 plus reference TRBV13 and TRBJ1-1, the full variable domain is AAGVIQSPRHLIKEKRETATLKCYPIPRHDTVYWYQQGPGQDPQFLISFYEKMQSDKGSIPDRFSAQQFSDYHSELNMSSLELGDSALYFCASSLSGLITEAFFGQGTRLTVV.

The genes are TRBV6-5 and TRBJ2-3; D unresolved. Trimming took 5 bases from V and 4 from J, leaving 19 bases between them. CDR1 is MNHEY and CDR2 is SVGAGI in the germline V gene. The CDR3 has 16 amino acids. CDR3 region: CASSLLGVPSADTQYF. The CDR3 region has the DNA TGTGCCAGCAGTCTACTTGGGGTTCCAAGCGCAGATACGCAGTATTTT.

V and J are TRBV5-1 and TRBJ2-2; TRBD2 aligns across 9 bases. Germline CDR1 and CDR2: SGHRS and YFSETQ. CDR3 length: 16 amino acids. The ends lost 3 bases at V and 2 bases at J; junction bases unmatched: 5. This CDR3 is CASSSIAGDNTGELFF. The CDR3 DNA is TGCGCCAGCAGCTCCATAGCGGGGGATAACACCGGGGAGCTGTTTTTT.

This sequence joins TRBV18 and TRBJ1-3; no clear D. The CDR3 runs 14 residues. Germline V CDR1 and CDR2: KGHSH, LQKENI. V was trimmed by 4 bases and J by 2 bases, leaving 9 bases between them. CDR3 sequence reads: CASSLDNPGNTIYF. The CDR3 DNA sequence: TGTGCCAGCTCACTAGACAATCCTGGAAACACCATATATTTT.

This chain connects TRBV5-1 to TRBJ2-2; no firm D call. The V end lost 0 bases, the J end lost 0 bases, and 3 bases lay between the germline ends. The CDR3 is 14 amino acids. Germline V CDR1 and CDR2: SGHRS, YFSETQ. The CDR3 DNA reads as TGCGCCAGCAGCTTGGACCCGAACACCGGGGAGCTGTTTTTT. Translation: CASSLDPNTGELFF. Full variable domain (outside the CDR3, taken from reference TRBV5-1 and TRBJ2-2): KAGVTQTPRYLIKTRGQQVTLSCSPISGHRSVSWYQQTPGQGLQFLFEYFSETQRNKGNFPGRFSGRQFSNSRSEMNVSTLELGDSALYLCASSLDPNTGELFFGEGSRLTVL.

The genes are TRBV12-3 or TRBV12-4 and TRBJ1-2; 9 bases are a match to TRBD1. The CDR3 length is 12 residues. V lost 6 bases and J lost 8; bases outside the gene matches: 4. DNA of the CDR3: TGTGCCAGCAGCTTCACAGGGGGCGGCTACACCTTC. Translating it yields CASSFTGGGYTF.

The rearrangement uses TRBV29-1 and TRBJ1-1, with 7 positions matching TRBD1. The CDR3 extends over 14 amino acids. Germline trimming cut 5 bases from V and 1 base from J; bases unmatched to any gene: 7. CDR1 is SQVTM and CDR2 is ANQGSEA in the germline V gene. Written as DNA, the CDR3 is TGCAGCGTTAAAGCCGGGACAGAGAACACTGAAGCTTTCTTT. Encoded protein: CSVKAGTENTEAFF. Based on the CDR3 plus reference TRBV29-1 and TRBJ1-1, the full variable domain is SAVISQKPSRDICQRGTSLTIQCQVDSQVTMMFWYRQQPGQSLTLIATANQGSEATYESGFVIDKFPISRPNLTFSTLTVSNMSPEDSSIYLCSVKAGTENTEAFFGQGTRLTVV.

The CDR3 nucleotides are TGTGCCAGCAGCGCGGGGGGATCGGGCAATCAGCCCCAGCATTTT. Its translation is CASSAGGSGNQPQHF. This sequence joins TRBV9 and TRBJ1-5, with D possibly matching TRBD1 (5 bases). Germline V lookup: CDR1 SGDLS, CDR2 YYNGEE. V lost 3 bases and J lost 2, with 12 bases in between. The CDR3 is 15 amino acids.

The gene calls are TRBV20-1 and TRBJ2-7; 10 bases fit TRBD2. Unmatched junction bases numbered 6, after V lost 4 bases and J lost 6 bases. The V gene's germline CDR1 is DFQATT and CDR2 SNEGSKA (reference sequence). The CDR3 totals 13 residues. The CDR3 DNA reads TGCAGTGCTATGGTCATAGCGGGAGGCGAGCAGTACTTC. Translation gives CSAMVIAGGEQYF.

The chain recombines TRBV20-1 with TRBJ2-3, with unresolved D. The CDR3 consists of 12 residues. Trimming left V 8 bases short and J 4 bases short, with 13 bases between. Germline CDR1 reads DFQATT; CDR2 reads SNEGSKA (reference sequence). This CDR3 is CSSDLFADTQYF. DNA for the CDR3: TGCAGTTCCGATCTTTTTGCAGATACGCAGTATTTT.

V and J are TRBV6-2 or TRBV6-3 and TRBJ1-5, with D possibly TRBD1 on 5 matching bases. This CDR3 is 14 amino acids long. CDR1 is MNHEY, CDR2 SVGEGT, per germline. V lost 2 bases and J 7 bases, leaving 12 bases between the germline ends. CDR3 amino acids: CASSYTAGIQPQHF. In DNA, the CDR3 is TGTGCCAGCAGTTACACAGCAGGGATCCAGCCCCAGCATTTT.

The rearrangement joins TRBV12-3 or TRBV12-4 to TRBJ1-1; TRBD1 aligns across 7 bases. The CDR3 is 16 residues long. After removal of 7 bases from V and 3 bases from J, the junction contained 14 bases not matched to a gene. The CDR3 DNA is TGTGCCAGCATCCCGGGGGGGGGCAGGGGGGACACTGAAGCTTTCTTT. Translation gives CASIPGGGRGDTEAFF.

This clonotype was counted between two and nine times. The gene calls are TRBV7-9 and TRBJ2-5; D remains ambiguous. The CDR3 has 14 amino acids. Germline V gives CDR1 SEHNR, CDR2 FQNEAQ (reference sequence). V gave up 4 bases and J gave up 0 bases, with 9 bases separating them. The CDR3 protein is CASSSTGYQETQYF. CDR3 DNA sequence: TGTGCCAGCAGCTCGACTGGGTACCAAGAGACCCAGTACTTC.

The CDR3 is CASSLALRSHSNQPQHF. CDR3 nucleotide sequence: TGTGCCAGCAGTTTAGCGTTAAGGAGCCATAGCAATCAGCCCCAGCATTTT. The V and J genes are TRBV12-3 or TRBV12-4 and TRBJ1-5; D is uncertain. The CDR3 has 17 residues. V shed 0 bases and J shed 0 bases, with 12 bases lying between them.

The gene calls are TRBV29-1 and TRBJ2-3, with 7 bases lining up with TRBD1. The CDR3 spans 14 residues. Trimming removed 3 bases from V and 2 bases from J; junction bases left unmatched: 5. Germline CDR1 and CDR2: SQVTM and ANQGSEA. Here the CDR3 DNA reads TGCAGCGTTGATAAGGGACAGAACACAGATACGCAGTATTTT. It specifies CSVDKGQNTDTQYF.

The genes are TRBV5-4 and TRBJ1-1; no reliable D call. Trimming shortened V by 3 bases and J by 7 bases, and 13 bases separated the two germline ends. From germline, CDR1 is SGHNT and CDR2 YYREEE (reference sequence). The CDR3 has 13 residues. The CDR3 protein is CASSYDGPGEAFF. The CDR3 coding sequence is TGTGCCAGCAGCTACGACGGACCTGGTGAAGCTTTCTTT.

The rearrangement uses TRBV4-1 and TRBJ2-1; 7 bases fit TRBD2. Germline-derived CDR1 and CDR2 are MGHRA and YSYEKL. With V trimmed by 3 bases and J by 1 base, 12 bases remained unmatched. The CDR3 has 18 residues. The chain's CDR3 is CASSHPKKTSWSYNEQFF. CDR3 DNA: TGCGCCAGCAGCCACCCAAAGAAGACTAGCTGGTCCTACAATGAGCAGTTCTTC.

The CDR3 loop reads CASSVGIGNTEAFF. CDR3 nucleotides: TGTGCCAGCAGCGTAGGAATAGGGAACACTGAAGCTTTCTTT. V and J are TRBV9 and TRBJ1-1; D gene unclear. The germline CDR1 and CDR2 sequences are SGDLS and YYNGEE. This CDR3 has 14 residues. Trimming stripped 0 bases from V and 1 base from J, with 7 bases between.

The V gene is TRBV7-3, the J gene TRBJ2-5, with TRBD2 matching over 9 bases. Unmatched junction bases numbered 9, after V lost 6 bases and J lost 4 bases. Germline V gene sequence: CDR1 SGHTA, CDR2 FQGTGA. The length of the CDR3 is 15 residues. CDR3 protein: CASSRTSAQTETQYF. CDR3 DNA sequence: TGTGCCAGCAGTCGGACTAGCGCGCAGACAGAGACCCAGTACTTC.

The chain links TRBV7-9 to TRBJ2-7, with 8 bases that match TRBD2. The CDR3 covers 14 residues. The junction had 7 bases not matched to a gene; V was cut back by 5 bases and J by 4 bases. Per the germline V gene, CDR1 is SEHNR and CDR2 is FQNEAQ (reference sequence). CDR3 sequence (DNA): TGTGCCAGCAGCATCCGGACTAGCCAGTACGAGCAGTACTTC. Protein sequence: CASSIRTSQYEQYF. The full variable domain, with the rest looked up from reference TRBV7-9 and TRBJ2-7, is DTGVSQNPRHKITKRGQNVTFRCDPISEHNRLYWYRQTLGQGPEFLTYFQNEAQLEKSRLLSDRFSAERPKGSFSTLEIQRTEQGDSAMYLCASSIRTSQYEQYFGPGTRLTVT.

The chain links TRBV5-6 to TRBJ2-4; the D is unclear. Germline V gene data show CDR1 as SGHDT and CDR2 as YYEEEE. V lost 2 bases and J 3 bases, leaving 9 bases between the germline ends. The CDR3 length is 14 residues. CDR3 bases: TGTGCCAGCAGCTTTGGGGTCGGCAAAAACATTCAGTACTTC. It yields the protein CASSFGVGKNIQYF.

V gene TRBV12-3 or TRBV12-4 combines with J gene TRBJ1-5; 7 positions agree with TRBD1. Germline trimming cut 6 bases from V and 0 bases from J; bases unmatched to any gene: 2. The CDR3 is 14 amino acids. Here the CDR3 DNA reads TGTGCCAGCAGCGGACAGGATAGCAATCAGCCCCAGCATTTT. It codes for CASSGQDSNQPQHF.

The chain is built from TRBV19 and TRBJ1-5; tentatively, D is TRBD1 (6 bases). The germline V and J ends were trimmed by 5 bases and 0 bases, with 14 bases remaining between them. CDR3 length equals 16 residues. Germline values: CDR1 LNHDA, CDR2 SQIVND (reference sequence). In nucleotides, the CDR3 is TGTGCCAGTAGTCACCGGGACAACTATAGCAATCAGCCCCAGCATTTT. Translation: CASSHRDNYSNQPQHF.

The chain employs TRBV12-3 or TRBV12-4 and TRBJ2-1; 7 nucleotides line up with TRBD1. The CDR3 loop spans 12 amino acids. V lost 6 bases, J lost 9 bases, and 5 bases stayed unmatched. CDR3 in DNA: TGTGCCAGCAGCTTCACAGGGGTTGAGCAGTTCTTC. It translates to CASSFTGVEQFF.

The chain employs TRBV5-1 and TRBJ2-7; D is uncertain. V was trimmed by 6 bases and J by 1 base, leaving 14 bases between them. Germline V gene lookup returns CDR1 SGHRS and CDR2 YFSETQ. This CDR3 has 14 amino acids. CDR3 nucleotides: TGCGCCAGCAAAAACGGGCCGGCTTCCTACGAGCAGTACTTC. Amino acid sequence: CASKNGPASYEQYF.

CDR3 in DNA: TGTGCCAGCAGTCTTCCAGGGACGGTCTCTGGAAACACCATATATTTT. Its translation is CASSLPGTVSGNTIYF. The V call is TRBV28, the J call TRBJ1-3, with a possible D match to TRBD1 (5 bases). Per the germline V gene, CDR1 is MDHEN and CDR2 is SYDVKM. Trimming shortened V by 5 bases and J by 0 bases, and 14 bases separated the two germline ends. The CDR3 loop spans 16 amino acids.

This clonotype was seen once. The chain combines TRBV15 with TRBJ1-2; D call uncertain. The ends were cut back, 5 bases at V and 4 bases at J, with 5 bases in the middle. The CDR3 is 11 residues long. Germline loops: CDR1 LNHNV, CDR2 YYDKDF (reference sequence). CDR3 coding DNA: TGTGCCACCAGCGACGGCTATGGCTACACCTTC. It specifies CATSDGYGYTF. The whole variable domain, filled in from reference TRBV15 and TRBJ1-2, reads DAMVIQNPRYQVTQFGKPVTLSCSQTLNHNVMYWYQQKSSQAPKLLFHYYDKDFNNEADTPDNFQSRRPNTSFCFLDIRSPGLGDTAMYLCATSDGYGYTFGSGTRLTVV.